The source of this TCR beta chain is a study of cytomegalovirus exposure and HLA in healthy donors (dated by TCRdb to about 2017). For the wider study: According to an earlier analysis of 587 of the donors, some 170 million T cells yielded 95 million to 140 million unique TCR beta sequences and about 300 Gb of sequence data. An earlier analysis of 587 of the donors used high-throughput TCR beta sequencing to judge whether each TCR beta V gene segment behaved as functional or pseudogenic. In a later genetic analysis, genome-wide SNP genotypes for about 60% of the 666 donors were used, and that subset was treated as a discovery cohort. Roughly 310 gigabases of sequencing data and some 85 million unique TCR sequences were included in an early release covering several hundred HLA-typed donors. Among about 370 genotyped donors of the cohort, an average of about 240,000 unique TCR beta nucleotide sequences was sequenced per donor, of which about 19% were non-productive. Of the 350 to 450 genotyped donors, 81% were placed in the genetic ancestry cluster associated with self-reported Caucasian donors. Typing coverage differed by locus: A, B, C, DRB1 and DQB1 were typed in roughly 620-630 donors, DQA1 in about 560, DPA1 in around 580, and DPB1 in approximately 450. To predict cytomegalovirus infection status, the study combined high-throughput TCR immunosequencing, statistical association of individual TCRs with disease status, and machine learning. The later analysis used no new phenotypic data to find candidate immune exposures, relying instead on TCR beta sequences and their occurrence across donors. HLA typing covered class I and class II loci at four-digit resolution. Donor age, sex, ethnicity and CMV serostatus were compiled alongside the repertoire data. Several DR-DQ haplotypes were treated as single units for association and clustering because of strong linkage in the cohort. The study aimed to test whether cataloging public T cell receptors could reveal signatures of past pathogen exposure. Every discovery cohort repertoire had been produced on one sequencing platform. To study patterns of TCR occurrence, a later analysis re-analyzed previously published TCR beta repertoires from around 660 donors and added high-resolution HLA genotyping. In addition to the first cohort of roughly 670 subjects, a separate validation cohort of 100 to 150 different subjects was used. Using immunosequencing, the study profiled T cell repertoires from approximately 700 subjects and related those repertoires to cytomegalovirus serostatus. General conclusions and limits of the study: In a later analysis, TCR association rates were found to vary across HLA loci, with the most associated TCRs seen for DRB1 alleles and the fewest for HLA-C alleles. The study listed approximately 150 TCR beta chains as associated with cytomegalovirus. The 87-base-pair reads could not distinguish some IMGT-functional V segments, including TRBV6-2 and TRBV6-3, so those segments were excluded. In vitro tests confirmed that three of the cytomegalovirus-associated TCR beta chains recognize cytomegalovirus antigens. It was suggested by the authors that the approach could potentially be generalized to other disease states and immunological phenotypes. In a later analysis, most CMV-associated TCR beta chains were found to appear HLA-restricted, with HLA associations seemingly driven largely by CMV exposure. Assigning TCR associations to individual alleles was difficult when HLA alleles, especially DR and DQ, strongly co-occurred. Because counts were too low, approximately 15 rarely observed V segments, including chromosome 9 orphons, were excluded from the earlier analysis of 587 of the donors. Broadly in line with IMGT annotations, most TCR beta V segments showed up in productive rearrangements about 87% or about 30% of the time in an earlier analysis of around 550 of the donors. An association between a missense DCLRE1C variant and V-gene and J-gene trimming of TCR beta chains was found in a later genetic analysis and replicated in an independent cohort. Across donors, most TCR sequences were observed very rarely, whereas some public TCRs were present in many individuals. Cytomegalovirus status was reported to be diagnosed by the classifier with high specificity and sensitivity in both the original and validation cohorts. In a later analysis, several top co-occurrence clusters were reported to appear linked to parvovirus B19, influenza, CMV and Epstein-Barr virus. Specific HLA alleles were associated with over 15,000 TCR beta sequences at a false discovery rate of 0.05 in a later analysis. The only immune exposure information available for the cohort was CMV serostatus. Compared with the roughly 720-donor mean, donors in an Asian-associated ancestry cluster had fewer N-insertions in productive TCRs, according to a later genetic analysis. In a later analysis, HLA-associated TCR beta chains were found to be more clonally expanded and to have lower generation probabilities than equally common non-associated chains. This cohort had only TCR beta chains sequenced, and the lack of alpha or paired-chain data limited which features could be detected. A further reported finding was that TCR beta sequences accurately predicted the HLA-A and HLA-B alleles for most subjects in the first cohort. Correlated functional status among segregating V segments might reflect linkage disequilibrium, but an unknown experimental factor could not be ruled out. Sequencing depth was assumed to be roughly uniform across donors in the presence/absence analyses, though that assumption may not hold. A cluster of highly shared sequence variants was judged likely to represent a technical artifact of the sequencing pipeline. HLA typing was unavailable for some donors at each locus, so association tests used only the typed subset.

To note about this clone: Its antigen is currently not known. Base-call qualities are not available, and no considerably larger clone is one nucleotide away.

The cohort comprised more than 550 healthy bone marrow donors. At the time of sampling, all cohort members were nominally healthy, though unrecorded immune exposures were likely present. The donor was CMV seronegative and was included in the group of 352 seronegative cohort members. Every donor gave a peripheral blood sample, and the peripheral blood mononuclear cells from that sample were used for TCR beta sequencing. The Qiagen DNeasy Blood Extraction Kit was used to extract genomic DNA from the blood cell samples. Libraries were constructed by the immunoSEQ multiplex PCR assay. A mixture of 60 forward primers for TCR Vbeta segments and 13 reverse primers for TCR Jbeta segments was used in the multiplex PCR. The CDR3 region of rearranged TCR beta genes was amplified from genomic DNA with a multiplex PCR assay. The Illumina HiSeq System was used to sequence the amplified TCR beta libraries as 87-base-pair reads. In the source study's methods: Across the roughly 700 repertoires, a later analysis counted 78 million or so unique TCR beta chains, roughly 11 million of which were shared by at least two donors. A nearest-neighbor algorithm error-corrected the raw reads and collapsed the reads into unique sequences, merging closely related sequences to remove PCR and sequencing errors. V, D and J gene segments were assigned by aligning CDR3 sequences to IMGT reference sequences. Each retained sequence needed at least a six-nucleotide match to both a V gene segment and a J gene segment. Rearrangements were called productive when the CDR3 lacked stop codons and stayed in frame with V and J; all others were non-productive. Following IMGT convention, CDR3 was defined as the stretch from the second conserved V-encoded cysteine to the conserved J-encoded phenylalanine. The earlier analysis of fewer than 750 of the donors excluded sequences that lacked an unambiguous match to a single V gene segment. In an earlier analysis of several hundred of the donors, V segments were called functional above 56.7% productive rearrangements and were called segregating when the between-donor standard deviation exceeded 5%. To diagnose cytomegalovirus status from the catalog of TCR beta chain sequences, a statistical classification framework was built. In a later analysis, V and J genes were assigned by comparing TCR nucleotide sequences against IMGT/GENE-DB human TR gene sequences. In a later analysis, CDR3 sequences and most-parsimonious VDJ recombination scenarios were assigned using the TCRdist pipeline. In a later analysis, each TCR beta chain was defined by its CDR3 amino acid sequence together with its V-gene family, and reads without a unique V-gene family were excluded. As a way to deal with suspected cross-contamination and a sequencing artifact, a later analysis dropped hundreds of nucleotide sequences that were highly shared and had low generation probability. For each public chain, a later analysis derived a clonal expansion index from normalized ranks of inferred template counts within each repertoire. In a later analysis, generation probabilities were computed with a VDJ recombination model fitted to out-of-frame rearrangements, and the resulting probabilities were checked against IGoR. In a later analysis, TCR-TCR, TCR-HLA and TCR-CMV co-occurrence was scored with hypergeometric tests, and a repertoire-size bias correction was applied to TCR pairs. A later analysis estimated false discovery rates by permuting HLA or CMV assignments 20 times. In a later analysis, co-occurring TCRs were grouped with DBSCAN, and TCRdist sequence similarity was added when clustering was performed within HLA-allele-positive subsets. Repertoires with fewer than 30,000 or more than 120,000 public chains were left out of co-occurrence clustering, as were five repertoires with anomalous nucleotide sharing. The immuneACCESS repertoire file appears here via TCRdb, limited to in-frame rearrangements. These files lack a portion of the clones; in checked studies, under half of the deficit traces to unresolved V genes, and the cause of the others is not known. V and J calls and clone size are copied from that table; D and trimming were computed from the DNA. In this sample the table shows around 120,000 clones, roughly 80% of which occur a single time. Under 4.5% of the sample rests with the top ten.

Germline trimming: 6 bases from V, 4 bases from J; junction bases outside gene matches: 11. The CDR3 has 14 amino acids, counting the end cysteine and phenylalanine. Kept here is only the CDR3 DNA, which spans 42 bases and is read in frame from base 1. From the germline V gene, CDR1 is SQVTM and CDR2 is ANQGSEA. Input material: PBMCs. This TCR was recovered from a woman between 40 and 55 years old in good health and CMV-seronegative. The chain links TRBV29-1 with TRBJ1-1; 7 nucleotides in the junction match TRBD1. The bases are TGCAGCGTCAGACAGGGTAGTGGGGGCACTGAAGCTTTCTTT. It encodes CSVRQGSGGTEAFF.